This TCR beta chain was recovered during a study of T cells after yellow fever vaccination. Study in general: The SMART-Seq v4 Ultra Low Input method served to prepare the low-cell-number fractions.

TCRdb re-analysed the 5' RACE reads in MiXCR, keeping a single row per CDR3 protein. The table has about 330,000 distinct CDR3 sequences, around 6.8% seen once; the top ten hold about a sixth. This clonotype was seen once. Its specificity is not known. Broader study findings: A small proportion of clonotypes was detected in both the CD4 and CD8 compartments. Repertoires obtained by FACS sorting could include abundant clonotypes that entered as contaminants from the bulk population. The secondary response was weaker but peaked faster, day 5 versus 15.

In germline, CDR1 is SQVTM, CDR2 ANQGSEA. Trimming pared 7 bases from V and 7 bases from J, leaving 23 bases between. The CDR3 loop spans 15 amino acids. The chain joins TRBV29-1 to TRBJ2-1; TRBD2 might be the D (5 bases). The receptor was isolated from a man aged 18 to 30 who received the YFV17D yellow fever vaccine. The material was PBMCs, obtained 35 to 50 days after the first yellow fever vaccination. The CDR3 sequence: CSAAPWLASINEQFF. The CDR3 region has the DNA TGCAGCGCCGCTCCGTGGCTAGCCTCGATAAATGAGCAGTTCTTC.